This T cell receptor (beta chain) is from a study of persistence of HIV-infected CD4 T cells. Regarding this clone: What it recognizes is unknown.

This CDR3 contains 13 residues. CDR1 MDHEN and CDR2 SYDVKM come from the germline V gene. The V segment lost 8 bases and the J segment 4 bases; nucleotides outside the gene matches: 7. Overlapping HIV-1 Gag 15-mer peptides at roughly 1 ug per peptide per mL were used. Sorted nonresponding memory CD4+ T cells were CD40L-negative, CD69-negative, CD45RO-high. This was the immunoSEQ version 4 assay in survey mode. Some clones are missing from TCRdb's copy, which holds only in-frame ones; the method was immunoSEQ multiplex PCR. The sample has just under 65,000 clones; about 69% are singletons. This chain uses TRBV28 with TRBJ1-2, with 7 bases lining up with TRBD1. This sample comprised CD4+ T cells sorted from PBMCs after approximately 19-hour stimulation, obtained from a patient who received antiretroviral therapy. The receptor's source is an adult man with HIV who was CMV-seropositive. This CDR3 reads CASHRDRAYGYTF. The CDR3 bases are TGTGCCAGCCACCGGGACAGAGCCTATGGCTACACCTTC.